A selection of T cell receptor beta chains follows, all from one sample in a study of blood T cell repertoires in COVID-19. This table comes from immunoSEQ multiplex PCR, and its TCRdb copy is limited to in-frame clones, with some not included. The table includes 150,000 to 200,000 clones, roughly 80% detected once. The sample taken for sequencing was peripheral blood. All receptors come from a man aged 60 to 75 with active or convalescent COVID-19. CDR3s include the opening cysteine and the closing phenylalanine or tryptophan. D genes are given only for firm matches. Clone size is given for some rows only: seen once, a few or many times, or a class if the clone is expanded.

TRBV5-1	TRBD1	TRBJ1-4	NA	TGCGCCAGCAGCTTGGGGGATCCTGGACAGGGACAATTTCTGTTTTTT	CASSLGDPGQGQFLFF
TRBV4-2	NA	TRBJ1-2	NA	TGTGCCAGCAGCCAAGATGCAGGGGATGGCTACACCTTC	CASSQDAGDGYTF
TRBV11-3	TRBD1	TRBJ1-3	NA	TGTGCCAGCAGCTTAGATGGGACAGGGGACGGAAACACCATATATTTT	CASSLDGTGDGNTIYF
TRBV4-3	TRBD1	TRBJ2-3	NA	TGCGCCAGCAGCCAAGCATCCCAGGGGGTTAACACAGATACGCAGTATTTT	CASSQASQGVNTDTQYF
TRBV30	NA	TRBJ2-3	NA	TGTGCCTGGAGTGTAGATCTGCGGCACACAGATACGCAGTATTTT	CAWSVDLRHTDTQYF
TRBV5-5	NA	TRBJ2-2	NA	TGTGCCAGCAGCCCGGACATACTGAACACCGGGGAGCTGTTTTTT	CASSPDILNTGELFF
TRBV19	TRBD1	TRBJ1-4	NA	TGTGCCAGTAGCAGTGGGACAGCTGGTAATGAAAAACTGTTTTTT	CASSSGTAGNEKLFF
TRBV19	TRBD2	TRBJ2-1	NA	TGTGCCAGTAGTATGGGGACTAGCGGGAGCCCCCTGATCACGCAGTTCTTC	CASSMGTSGSPLITQFF
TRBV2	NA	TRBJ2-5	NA	TGTGCCAGCAGTGTAAACCGGGGGGCGGGGGAGACCCAGTACTTC	CASSVNRGAGETQYF
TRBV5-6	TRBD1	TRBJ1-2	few	TGTGCCAGCAGCTTGGCGGGACAGCGCTATGGCTACACCTTC	CASSLAGQRYGYTF
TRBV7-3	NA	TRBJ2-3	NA	TGTGCCAGCACCCCCCGGGGTGGGAGCACAGATACGCAGTATTTT	CASTPRGGSTDTQYF
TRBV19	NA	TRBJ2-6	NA	TGTGCCAGTAGTATAGTCGGACTCTCTGGGGCCAACGTCCTGACTTTC	CASSIVGLSGANVLTF
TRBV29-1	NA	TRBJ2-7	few	TGCAGCGTTGAAGACAGGGGATCCTACGAGCAGTACTTC	CSVEDRGSYEQYF
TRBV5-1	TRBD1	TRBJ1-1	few	TGCGCCAGCAGCCCGGACAGGCCAGGGAGTATGAACACTGAAGCTTTCTTT	CASSPDRPGSMNTEAFF
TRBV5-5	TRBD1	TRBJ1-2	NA	TGTGCCAGCAGCTCTCAGGGGGTAGCATTCTATGGCTACACCTTC	CASSSQGVAFYGYTF
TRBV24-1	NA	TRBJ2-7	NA	TGTGCCACCAGTGATTTGAACAGGGCTATCCATTTTGTATACGAGCAGTACTTC	CATSDLNRAIHFVYEQYF
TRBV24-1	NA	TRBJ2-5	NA	TGTGCCACCAGTGACTATCGGGGGGCACGGGAGACCCAGTACTTC	CATSDYRGARETQYF
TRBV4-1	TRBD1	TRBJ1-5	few	TGCGCCAGCAGCCACCGGGACAGCAGCAATCAGCCCCAGCATTTT	CASSHRDSSNQPQHF
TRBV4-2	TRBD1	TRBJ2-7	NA	TGTGCCAGCAGCCGAGGGACAGGGTACTCCTACGAGCAGTACTTC	CASSRGTGYSYEQYF
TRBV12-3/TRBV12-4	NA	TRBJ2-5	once	TGTGCCAGCAGTCCGAGGGAGACCCAGTACTTC	CASSPRETQYF
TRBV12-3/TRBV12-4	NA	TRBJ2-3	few	TGTGCCAGCTCGGGGTCTTCCACAGATACGCAGTATTTT	CASSGSSTDTQYF
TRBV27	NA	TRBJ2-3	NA	TGTGCCAGCAGTCCCCAGACAGATACGCAGTATTTT	CASSPQTDTQYF
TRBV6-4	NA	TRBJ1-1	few	TGTGCCAGCAGTAAGGACGGGGTCGCTGAAGCTTTCTTT	CASSKDGVAEAFF
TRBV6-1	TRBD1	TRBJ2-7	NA	TGTGCCAGCAGTGAAGAGGGACAGGATTTCTACGAGCAGTACTTC	CASSEEGQDFYEQYF
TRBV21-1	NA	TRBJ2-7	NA	TGTGCCAGCAGCGAAAGACTCGGAGCCTCCTACGAGCAGTACTTC	CASSERLGASYEQYF
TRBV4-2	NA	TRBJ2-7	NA	TGTGCCAGCAGCCAAGATCTCCAGGGGAATGGCGAGCAGTACTTC	CASSQDLQGNGEQYF
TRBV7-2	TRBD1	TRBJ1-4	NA	TGTGCCAGCAGCTTACCAGGACAGGGAGGGTCTGAAAAACTGTTTTTT	CASSLPGQGGSEKLFF
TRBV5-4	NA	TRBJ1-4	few	TGTGCCAGCAGCCTCAGGGAAGGGGCGGGGGAAAAACTGTTTTTT	CASSLREGAGEKLFF
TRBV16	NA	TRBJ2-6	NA	TGTGCCAGCAGCCATCAACGAGGGGGAACTGGGGCCAACGTCCTGACTTTC	CASSHQRGGTGANVLTF
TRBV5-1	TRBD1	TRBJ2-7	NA	TGCGCCAGCAGTCCGGGACAGGGGCAAGGGCTCAAGCAGTACTTC	CASSPGQGQGLKQYF
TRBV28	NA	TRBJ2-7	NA	TGTGCCAGCAGTTTACCGGGACAACTCTACGAGCAGTACTTC	CASSLPGQLYEQYF
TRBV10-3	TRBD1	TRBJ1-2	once	TGTGCCATCAGTGAGTCGTCTCCAAGACAGGGCCATGGCTACACCTTC	CAISESSPRQGHGYTF
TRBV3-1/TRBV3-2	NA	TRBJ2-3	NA	TGTGCCAGCAGCCAATCCTGGGCTAGCACAGATACGCAGTATTTT	CASSQSWASTDTQYF
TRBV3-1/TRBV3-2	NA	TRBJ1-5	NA	TGTGCCAGCAGCCAAGGGGGGGGCCAGCCCCAGCATTTT	CASSQGGGQPQHF
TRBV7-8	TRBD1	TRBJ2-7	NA	TGTGCCAGCAGCTTAAACAGGGGGCGATACGAGCAGTACTTC	CASSLNRGRYEQYF
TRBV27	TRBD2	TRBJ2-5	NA	TGTGCCAGCAGCGGACTAGGAGGGACCCAGTACTTC	CASSGLGGTQYF
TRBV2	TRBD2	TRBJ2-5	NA	TGTGCCAGCAGTGGGACTAGCGGAACCCTCCAAGAGACCCAGTACTTC	CASSGTSGTLQETQYF
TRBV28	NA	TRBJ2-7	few	TGTGCCAGCACCAGGGACTCCTACGAGCAGTACTTC	CASTRDSYEQYF
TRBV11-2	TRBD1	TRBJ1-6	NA	TGTGCCAGCAGCTTAGAGACAGGGCTGGGTTCACCCCTCCACTTT	CASSLETGLGSPLHF
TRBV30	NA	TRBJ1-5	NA	TGTGCCTGGAGTGCCGGACATGGCAATCAGCCCCAGCATTTT	CAWSAGHGNQPQHF
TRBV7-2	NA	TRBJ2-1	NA	TGTGCCAGCAGCTTAATCAGGGGTGAGCAGTTCTTC	CASSLIRGEQFF
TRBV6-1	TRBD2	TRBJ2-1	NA	TGTGCCAGCAGTGAAGCGCGAGCTAGCGGGAGGAATGAGCAGTTCTTC	CASSEARASGRNEQFF